The present TCR beta chain was sequenced within a study of blood T cell repertoires in COVID-19. Study background: T cells, B-cell-depleted T cells, or PBMCs supplied cDNA or gDNA.

Germline assignment: CDR1 SGHTA and CDR2 FQGNSA. This CDR3 is 13 amino acids long. Trimming cost V 4 bases and J 1 base, with 7 bases left between them. Some clones are missing from TCRdb's copy, which holds only in-frame ones; the method was immunoSEQ multiplex PCR. The sample lists 40,000 or so clones; roughly 85% were seen once. The J gene is TRBJ1-1, the V gene TRBV7-2; D uncertain. The sample consisted of peripheral blood. This receptor was obtained from a man aged 55 to 70 with active COVID-19. The CDR3 sequence is CASSSDPNTEAFF. The CDR3 nucleotides are TGTGCCAGCAGCTCAGATCCGAACACTGAAGCTTTCTTT.